This T cell receptor beta chain was sequenced in a study of early T cells in non-severe SARS-CoV-2 infection. This clonotype was counted at least ten times. MiXCR, run by TCRdb on the 5' RACE reads, gives a single entry per CDR3 protein. The sample lists tens of thousands of distinct CDR3 sequences; about 10% were seen once. V dropped 3 bases and J dropped 1; count of bases not matched to a gene: 8. Germline CDR1 reads GTSNPN; CDR2 reads SVGIG (reference sequence). The CDR3 covers 15 residues. The rearrangement uses TRBV30 and TRBJ1-1, with 7 bases matching TRBD1. The clonotype comes from an adult who was a healthcare worker with PCR-confirmed SARS-CoV-2 infection or an uninfected control (not recorded which). This material consisted of whole blood, taken at baseline. The CDR3 sequence: CAWSTTGQTNTEAFF. CDR3 bases: TGTGCCTGGAGCACCACGGGACAGACGAACACTGAAGCTTTCTTT.